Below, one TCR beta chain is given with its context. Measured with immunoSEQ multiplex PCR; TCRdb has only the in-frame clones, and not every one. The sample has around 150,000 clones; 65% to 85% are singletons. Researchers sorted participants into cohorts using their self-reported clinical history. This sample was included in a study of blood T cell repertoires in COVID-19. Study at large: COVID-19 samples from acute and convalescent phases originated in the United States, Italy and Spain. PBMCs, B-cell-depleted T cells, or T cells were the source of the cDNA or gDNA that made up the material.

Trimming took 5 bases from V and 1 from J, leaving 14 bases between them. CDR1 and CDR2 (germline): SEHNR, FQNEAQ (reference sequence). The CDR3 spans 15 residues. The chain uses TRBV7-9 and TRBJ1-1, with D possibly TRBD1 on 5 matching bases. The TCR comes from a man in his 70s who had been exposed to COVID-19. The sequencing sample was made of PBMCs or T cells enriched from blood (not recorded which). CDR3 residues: CASSAGGTRNTEAFF. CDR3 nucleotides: TGTGCCAGCAGCGCGGGGGGGACCAGGAACACTGAAGCTTTCTTT.